These 22 T cell receptor beta chains were sequenced from one sample in a study of CXCR4 blockade with PD-1 therapy in pancreatic cancer (dated by TCRdb to between 2018 and 2020). Library construction relied on the immunoSEQ multiplex PCR assay. This is the immuneACCESS table as TCRdb keeps it, with only in-frame sequences that have V and J called. A part of the clones is gone; compared with another copy, unresolved V genes explain less than half, and the rest is unexplained. The sample data list 800 to 1,100 clones, and 38% of these were observed just once. Of the sample, roughly 10% falls within the top ten clones. The specimen was tumor tissue. Receptor source: a human donor with pancreatic ductal adenocarcinoma.

This clone is a singleton in its sample. The V gene is TRBV29-1, the J gene TRBJ1-1; no clear D. The length of the CDR3 is 13 residues. The V end lost 8 bases, the J end lost 4 bases, and 17 bases lay between the germline ends. The germline gives CDR1 SQVTM, CDR2 ANQGSEA. CDR3 sequence: CSSQIEGGTEAFF. The DNA for the CDR3 is TGCAGCTCCCAAATTGAGGGAGGCACTGAAGCTTTCTTT.

V gene TRBV15 combines with J gene TRBJ2-1, with 15 positions matching TRBD2. Germline V gene sequence: CDR1 LNHNV, CDR2 YYDKDF (reference sequence). Trimming cost V 6 bases and J 5 bases; bases outside gene matches: 8. CDR3 length equals 17 residues. CDR3 nucleotide sequence: TGTGCCACCAGTCCCGGGACTAGCGGGGGGCTTGACAATGAGCAGTTCTTC. This encodes CATSPGTSGGLDNEQFF.

Within the sample, this clone is medium-sized (0.01 to 0.1%). The chain has TRBV12-2 and TRBJ1-1; the listed D gene, TRBD1, was not tested against the DNA. TRBV12-2 corresponds to a pseudogene. The CDR3 is 15 residues long. This CDR3 reads CASMGQGALGTEAFF. The CDR3, as DNA: TGTGCCAGTATGGGACAGGGGGCGCTCGGCACTGAAGCTTTCTTT.

This clone has a handful of counts. DNA for the CDR3: TGTGCCACCAGCAGGGACAAGCGGAGCTCCTACGAGCAGTACTTC. The encoded protein is CATSRDKRSSYEQYF. The genes are TRBV15 and TRBJ2-7; either TRBD1 or TRBD2 may fit D (5 bases each). The CDR3 has 15 residues. Germline V gene lookup returns CDR1 LNHNV and CDR2 YYDKDF (reference sequence). V dropped 3 bases and J dropped 0 bases, with 12 bases sitting between them.

This clone occurred a few times. Mismatch with germline at one junction end may stem from a read error. This sequence joins TRBV6-8 and TRBJ1-2; D unclear. The CDR3 length is 13 residues. The germline gives CDR1 MNHGY, CDR2 SAAAGT. The CDR3: CAISAPEHYGYTF. CDR3 in DNA: TGTGCCATCAGTGCGCCGGAACACTATGGCTATACCTTC.

In its sample, this clone was seen a few times. The gene calls are TRBV7-7 and TRBJ2-7, with TRBD1 matching over 10 bases. After removal of 5 bases from V and 2 bases from J, the junction contained 6 bases not matched to a gene. From germline, CDR1 is SSHAT and CDR2 FNYEAQ (reference sequence). The CDR3 contains 15 residues. The chain's CDR3 is CASSPRTGGPYEQYF. Written as DNA, the CDR3 is TGTGCCAGCAGCCCCCGGACAGGGGGTCCCTACGAGCAGTACTTC.

The chain links TRBV19 to TRBJ1-1; possible D gene TRBD1, 5 bases. CDR3 length: 16 residues. CDR1 is LNHDA, CDR2 SQIVND, per germline (reference sequence). With 7 bases removed from V and 1 base from J, the gap between germline ends came to 19 bases. This CDR3 reads CASNQGPLGRNTEAFF. CDR3 coding DNA: TGTGCCAGTAACCAGGGCCCCCTTGGACGGAACACTGAAGCTTTCTTT.

This clone is categorized as medium-sized. This CDR3 reads CASSLSEAGLEKLFF. In DNA, the CDR3 is TGTGCCAGCAGCTTATCCGAGGCAGGCCTTGAAAAACTGTTTTTT. This chain uses TRBV11-3 with TRBJ1-4; no definite D call. Germline V gene data show CDR1 as SGHNT and CDR2 as YENEEA. This CDR3 has 15 residues. The ends were cut back, 2 bases at V and 7 bases at J, with 14 bases in the middle.

This chain uses TRBV28 with TRBJ2-5; 10 bases align to TRBD2. CDR3 size: 14 residues. V was pared by 8 bases and J by 1 base, with 4 bases of the junction left unmatched. Germline assignment: CDR1 MDHEN and CDR2 SYDVKM. The CDR3 loop reads CASGSGGGQETQYF. In nucleotides, the CDR3 is TGTGCCAGCGGGAGCGGGGGGGGCCAAGAGACCCAGTACTTC.

This chain uses TRBV15 with TRBJ2-3, with D perhaps matching TRBD2 (7 bases). The CDR3 totals 17 residues. Germline CDR1 LNHNV, CDR2 YYDKDF (reference sequence). V lost 0 bases, J lost 0 bases, and 13 bases lay in between. Here the CDR3 DNA reads TGTGCCACCAGCAGAGATTTCGGGGGGCTAAGCACAGATACGCAGTATTTT. Translating it yields CATSRDFGGLSTDTQYF.

V is TRBV29-1 and J is TRBJ2-3; maybe TRBD1 (5 bases). Trimming stripped 5 bases from V and 2 bases from J, with 8 bases between. This CDR3 contains 12 residues. CDR1 is SQVTM and CDR2 is ANQGSEA in the germline V gene. CDR3: CSVRQLTDTQYF. The CDR3 DNA reads as TGCAGCGTTAGACAGCTCACAGATACGCAGTATTTT.

V and J are TRBV28 and TRBJ1-1; D not certain. The length of the CDR3 is 14 residues. The ends were cut back, 8 bases at V and 0 bases at J, with 13 bases in the middle. Germline V lookup: CDR1 MDHEN, CDR2 SYDVKM. Here the CDR3 DNA reads TGTGCCAGCTGTGAGGGTTCTCTGAACACTGAAGCTTTCTTT. Amino acids: CASCEGSLNTEAFF.

The V call is TRBV18, the J call TRBJ2-5; D remains ambiguous. The CDR3 has 12 amino acids. Germline V CDR1 and CDR2: KGHSH, LQKENI. Trimming pared 3 bases from V and 3 bases from J, leaving 5 bases between. Here the CDR3 reads CASSPGEETQYF. CDR3 DNA sequence: TGTGCCAGCTCACCGGGTGAAGAGACCCAGTACTTC.

This clone was counted only a few times. The CDR3 spells CASSQSSGVAEQYF. CDR3 DNA: TGTGCCAGCAGCCAAAGCTCGGGAGTGGCTGAGCAGTACTTC. This chain connects TRBV11-3 to TRBJ2-7; a possible D gene is TRBD2 (6 bases). The length of the CDR3 is 14 residues. Germline V gene sequence: CDR1 SGHNT, CDR2 YENEEA. The V end lost 5 bases, the J end lost 7 bases, and 18 bases lay between the germline ends.

This clone has just a few counts. V usage is TRBV19 and J usage is TRBJ1-2; D gene unclear. Trimming pared 0 bases from V and 8 bases from J, leaving 10 bases between. Germline-derived CDR1 and CDR2 are LNHDA and SQIVND (reference sequence). The CDR3 extends over 13 amino acids. The chain's CDR3 is CASSIDGEQGYTF. DNA of the CDR3: TGTGCCAGTAGTATAGATGGGGAACAAGGCTACACCTTC.

Only a few counts were recorded for this clone. The rearrangement uses TRBV11-3 and TRBJ2-3; 9 nucleotides match TRBD1. The CDR3 loop spans 17 amino acids. Germline lookup yields CDR1 SGHNT and CDR2 YENEEA. V shed 3 bases and J 2 bases; nucleotides not matched to a gene: 9. The CDR3 nucleotides read TGTGCCAGCAGCTTGGAGGGGGGACAGGGCGACACAGATACGCAGTATTTT. Translating it yields CASSLEGGQGDTDTQYF.

In this sample, this clone turned up once. This sequence joins TRBV28 and TRBJ1-5, with 10 bases identical to TRBD1. The CDR3 is made up of 15 amino acids. The germline V gene encodes CDR1 MDHEN and CDR2 SYDVKM. The V segment lost 6 bases and the J segment 6 bases; nucleotides outside the gene matches: 8. CDR3: CASSLDRGNLQPQHF. The CDR3 DNA sequence: TGTGCCAGCAGCCTGGACAGGGGGAATCTTCAGCCCCAGCATTTT.

The sample holds one count of this clone. V usage is TRBV18 and J usage is TRBJ1-5; tentatively, D is TRBD1 (5 bases). This CDR3 has 14 amino acids. Germline CDR1 reads KGHSH; CDR2 reads LQKENI. The V gene lost 2 bases and the J gene lost 2 bases, with 7 bases spanning the gap. DNA for the CDR3: TGTGCCAGCTCACCAGGGACTGGCAATCAGCCCCAGCATTTT. As protein: CASSPGTGNQPQHF. Complete variable domain (other parts from reference TRBV18 and TRBJ1-5): NAGVMQNPRHLVRRRGQEARLRCSPMKGHSHVYWYRQLPEEGLKFMVYLQKENIIDESGMPKERFSAEFPKEGPSILRIQQVVRGDSAAYFCASSPGTGNQPQHFGDGTRLSIL.

The chain is built from TRBV29-1 and TRBJ1-1; the D gene is possibly TRBD1 (6 bases). This CDR3 has 13 residues. Germline V lookup: CDR1 SQVTM, CDR2 ANQGSEA. Trimming removed 7 bases from V and 4 bases from J, with 16 bases in between. CDR3 amino acids: CSAKLEGGTEAFF. CDR3 bases: TGCAGCGCCAAGCTCGAAGGGGGCACTGAAGCTTTCTTT.

This clone was seen only a few times. The chain joins TRBV6-8 to TRBJ2-2, with 9 bases that match TRBD1. J was trimmed by 6 bases and V by 5 bases; bases with no gene match: 7. Germline values: CDR1 MNHGY, CDR2 SAAAGT. The CDR3 has 15 residues. Here the CDR3 reads CASSGDRERAGELFF. DNA for the CDR3: TGTGCCAGCAGTGGGGACAGGGAGAGGGCCGGGGAGCTGTTTTTT.

The chain combines TRBV28 with TRBJ2-7; 11 nucleotides agree with TRBD2. J lost 3 bases, V lost 4 bases, and 5 bases had no gene match. CDR3 length equals 15 residues. Germline assignment: CDR1 MDHEN and CDR2 SYDVKM. The CDR3 region is CASSSSSGGDYEQYF. Here the CDR3 DNA reads TGTGCCAGCAGTTCAAGTAGCGGGGGGGACTACGAGCAGTACTTC.

This clone is labeled medium-sized. The J gene is TRBJ1-2, the V gene TRBV9; D unclear. The V and J ends lost 4 bases and 8 bases respectively, with 15 bases between them. CDR3 length: 13 amino acids. Looked up from germline, CDR1 is SGDLS and CDR2 is YYNGEE. CDR3 in DNA: TGTGCCAGCAGCCCGCCCGAGGCGCTGGGCTACACCTTC. Its translation is CASSPPEALGYTF. The complete variable domain, with remaining parts taken from reference TRBV9 and TRBJ1-2, reads DSGVTQTPKHLITATGQRVTLRCSPRSGDLSVYWYQQSLDQGLQFLIQYYNGEERAKGNILERFSAQQFPDLHSELNLSSLELGDSALYFCASSPPEALGYTFGSGTRLTVV.